Below are 18 T cell receptor beta chains sequenced from a single sample in a study of long-term antiretroviral therapy in people with HIV. This was the immunoSEQ v3.0 assay at survey level. Generated by immunoSEQ multiplex PCR, the TCRdb table keeps only in-frame clones and is missing some. The table records 16,000 or so clones, 80% to 90% of them present only once. The sequenced sample was unsorted PBMCs, obtained 0.5 years after starting antiretroviral therapy. All receptors derive from a woman in her 40s with HIV.

V is TRBV28 and J is TRBJ1-5, with D unclear. Germline CDR1 reads MDHEN; CDR2 reads SYDVKM. There are 13 residues in the CDR3. V gave up 4 bases and J gave up 4 bases, with 8 bases separating them. The CDR3 DNA sequence: TGTGCCAGCAGTTCTGGAGAGAATCAGCCCCAGCATTTT. It specifies CASSSGENQPQHF. The variable domain in full, completed from reference TRBV28 and TRBJ1-5, reads DVKVTQSSRYLVKRTGEKVFLECVQDMDHENMFWYRQDPGLGLRLIYFSYDVKMKEKGDIPEGYSVSREKKERFSLILESASTNQTSMYLCASSSGENQPQHFGDGTRLSIL.

In its sample, this clone was seen a few times. The chain couples TRBV7-9 to TRBJ1-3; 7 bases match TRBD1. This CDR3 comprises 15 residues. With 2 bases clipped from V and 2 bases from J, the junction kept 3 bases outside the gene matches. Germline V gene data show CDR1 as SEHNR and CDR2 as FQNEAQ (reference sequence). CDR3 nucleotide sequence: TGTGCCAGCAGCTTAACAGGGGTGGCTGGAAACACCATATATTTT. This gives the protein CASSLTGVAGNTIYF.

The rearrangement joins TRBV19 to TRBJ2-2, with 7 bases that match TRBD1. The CDR3 spans 16 residues. The junction had 17 bases not matched to a gene; V was cut back by 8 bases and J by 8 bases. Germline V lookup: CDR1 LNHDA, CDR2 SQIVND (reference sequence). This chain's CDR3 is CASGGQAPLGRGELFF. The CDR3 DNA follows: TGTGCCAGTGGAGGACAGGCCCCCCTCGGTAGGGGGGAGCTGTTTTTT.

The gene calls are TRBV5-4 and TRBJ2-3, with 7 bases matching TRBD2. The CDR3 loop spans 13 amino acids. V trimming: 2 bases; J trimming: 6 bases; junction bases outside the gene matches: 3. Germline CDR1 is SGHNT and CDR2 is YYREEE (reference sequence). The CDR3 DNA is TGTGCCAGCAGCTTAGGACTAGGGGATACGCAGTATTTT. Protein: CASSLGLGDTQYF.

The V and J genes are TRBV28 and TRBJ2-5; no firm D call. Per germline, CDR1 MDHEN and CDR2 SYDVKM. Trimming removed 6 bases at V and 8 bases at J, with 19 bases between. This CDR3 is 14 amino acids long. The CDR3 nucleotides are TGTGCCAGCAGCGCGACGGAAAAGAAGAGTACCCAGTACTTC. Protein: CASSATEKKSTQYF.

The sample holds a few counts of this clone. The chain recombines TRBV6-5 with TRBJ2-2; weak D call: TRBD2 (6 bases). This CDR3 spans 16 amino acids. The V end was cut by 2 bases, the J end by 4 bases, with 14 bases between. Germline lookup yields CDR1 MNHEY and CDR2 SVGAGI. For the CDR3, the DNA is TGTGCCAGCAGTTACGGGACGGGAGACAGCACCGGGGAGCTGTTTTTT. Its translation: CASSYGTGDSTGELFF.

This clone was picked up one time. J is TRBJ1-1 and V is TRBV6-6; D is unclear. The CDR3 covers 14 residues. Germline CDR1 is MNHNY and CDR2 is SVGAGI (reference sequence). The V end was cut by 4 bases, the J end by 3 bases, with 12 bases between. The CDR3 DNA reads TGTGCCAGCAGTTTTACGGGGTTAGACACTGAAGCTTTCTTT. As protein: CASSFTGLDTEAFF.

The V and J genes are TRBV11-1 and TRBJ1-3; a weak D match, TRBD1 (5 bases). The germline V and J ends were trimmed by 6 bases and 1 base, with 10 bases remaining between them. The CDR3 loop spans 14 amino acids. Germline V gives CDR1 SGHAT, CDR2 FQDESV (reference sequence). Here the CDR3 reads CASSFGTSGNTIYF. CDR3 nucleotide sequence: TGTGCCAGCAGTTTCGGGACTTCTGGAAACACCATATATTTT.

This clone was detected a few times. The chain recombines TRBV7-9 with TRBJ1-2, with 7 bases matching TRBD1. CDR3 size: 13 residues. The junction had 4 bases not matched to a gene; V was cut back by 2 bases and J by 7 bases. Per germline, CDR1 SEHNR and CDR2 FQNEAQ (reference sequence). The CDR3 DNA reads TGTGCCAGCAGCTTAACAGGGGCCGGTGGCTACACCTTC. This encodes CASSLTGAGGYTF.

This clone was seen once. This chain connects TRBV25-1 to TRBJ1-1, with D hard to call. The V gene lost 6 bases and the J gene lost 2 bases, with 10 bases spanning the gap. This CDR3 is built from 13 residues. CDR1 is MGHDK and CDR2 is SYGVNS in the germline V gene. CDR3 residues: CASSPRVNTEAFF. CDR3 sequence (DNA): TGTGCCAGCAGCCCTAGAGTAAACACTGAAGCTTTCTTT.

A single count supports this clone. The V and J genes are TRBV7-2 and TRBJ1-2; D may be TRBD1 (5 bases). The CDR3 spans 14 residues. Deletions cut 7 bases from V and 5 bases from J, with 17 bases between. Per germline, CDR1 SGHTA and CDR2 FQGNSA. CDR3 bases: TGTGCCAGCATGAAGATGACAGCCACTTATGGCTACACCTTC. Translating it yields CASMKMTATYGYTF.

V gene TRBV25-1 combines with J gene TRBJ2-7; 8 bases line up with TRBD2. This CDR3 is built from 14 residues. The V gene's germline CDR1 is MGHDK and CDR2 SYGVNS. V was clipped by 5 bases and J by 0 bases; unmatched bases: 3. This CDR3 is CASSTAGDSYEQYF. As DNA, the CDR3 is TGTGCCAGCAGTACAGCGGGAGACTCCTACGAGCAGTACTTC.

This clone was recorded a few times. The rearrangement links TRBV5-4 to TRBJ1-2; D remains unclear. The CDR3 consists of 13 residues. Germline lookup yields CDR1 SGHNT and CDR2 YYREEE (reference sequence). Trimming took 4 bases from V and 1 from J, leaving 8 bases between them. The CDR3, as DNA: TGTGCCAGCAGCCAGCCGCTTAACTATGGCTACACCTTC. It is translated as CASSQPLNYGYTF. Combining the CDR3 with reference TRBV5-4 and TRBJ1-2 gives the whole variable domain ETGVTQSPTHLIKTRGQQVTLRCSSQSGHNTVSWYQQALGQGPQFIFQYYREEENGRGNFPPRFSGLQFPNYSSELNVNALELDDSALYLCASSQPLNYGYTFGSGTRLTVV.

This sequence joins TRBV6-5 and TRBJ2-3; 8 nucleotides align to TRBD2. Per germline, CDR1 MNHEY and CDR2 SVGAGI. V shed 0 bases and J 14 bases; nucleotides not matched to a gene: 7. The CDR3 is 13 amino acids. CDR3 sequence (DNA): TGTGCCAGCAGTTACTCGGGGGCGGGAGGTCGGTATTTT. This translates into CASSYSGAGGRYF.

The chain carries TRBV9 and TRBJ2-3, with a weak D call TRBD2 (6 bases). CDR3 size: 15 residues. Between the trimmed V and J ends, which lost 0 bases and 0 bases, there was a span of 8 bases. Germline lookup yields CDR1 SGDLS and CDR2 YYNGEE. The CDR3 loop is CASSVGAGSTDTQYF. Written as DNA, the CDR3 is TGTGCCAGCAGCGTAGGAGCGGGTAGCACAGATACGCAGTATTTT.

A single count supports this clone. The V gene is TRBV28, the J gene TRBJ2-7, with D perhaps matching TRBD1 (5 bases). V shed 3 bases and J shed 6 bases, with 18 bases lying between them. The CDR3 spans 15 residues. Germline V lookup: CDR1 MDHEN, CDR2 SYDVKM. CDR3 residues: CASSFVGQGVGEQYF. In nucleotides, the CDR3 is TGTGCCAGCAGTTTTGTCGGTCAAGGGGTGGGCGAGCAGTACTTC.

The chain employs TRBV16 and TRBJ1-1, with D maybe TRBD1 (6 bases). Germline CDR1 reads KGHSY; CDR2 reads FQNENV. The CDR3 extends over 14 amino acids. The V end was cut by 3 bases, the J end by 0 bases, with 8 bases between. The CDR3 reads CASSHRGMNTEAFF. The CDR3 bases are TGTGCCAGCAGCCATAGGGGGATGAACACTGAAGCTTTCTTT.

This clone has a handful of counts. This chain links TRBV13 with TRBJ1-1; TRBD1 might be the D (6 bases). The germline gives CDR1 PRHDT, CDR2 FYEKMQ (reference sequence). This CDR3 contains 15 residues. With 4 bases removed from V and 0 bases from J, the gap between germline ends came to 12 bases. This CDR3 reads CASSYRESMNTEAFF. The CDR3 bases are TGTGCCAGCAGCTACAGGGAGTCCATGAACACTGAAGCTTTCTTT.